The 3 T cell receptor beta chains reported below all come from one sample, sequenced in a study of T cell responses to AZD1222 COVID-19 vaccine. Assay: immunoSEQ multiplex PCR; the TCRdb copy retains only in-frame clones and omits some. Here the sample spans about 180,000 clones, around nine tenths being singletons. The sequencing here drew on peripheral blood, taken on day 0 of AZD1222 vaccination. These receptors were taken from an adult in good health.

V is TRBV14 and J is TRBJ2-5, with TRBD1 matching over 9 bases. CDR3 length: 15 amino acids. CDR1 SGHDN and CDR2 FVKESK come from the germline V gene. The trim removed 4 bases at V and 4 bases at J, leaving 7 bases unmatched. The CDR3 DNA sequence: TGTGCCAGCAGCCCCACGGACAGGGGCGGAGAGACCCAGTACTTC. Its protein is CASSPTDRGGETQYF.

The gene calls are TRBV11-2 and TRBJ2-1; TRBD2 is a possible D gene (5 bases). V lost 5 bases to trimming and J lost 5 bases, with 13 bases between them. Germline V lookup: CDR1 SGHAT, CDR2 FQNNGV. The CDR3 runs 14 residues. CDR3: CASSVRRTHNEQFF. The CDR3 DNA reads TGTGCCAGCAGCGTTCGGAGGACCCACAATGAGCAGTTCTTC.

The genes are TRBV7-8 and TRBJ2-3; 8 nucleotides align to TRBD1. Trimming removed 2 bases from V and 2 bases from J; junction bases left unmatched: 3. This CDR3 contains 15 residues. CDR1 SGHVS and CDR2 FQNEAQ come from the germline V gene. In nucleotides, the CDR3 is TGTGCCAGCAGCTTACAGGGGGCGATCACAGATACGCAGTATTTT. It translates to CASSLQGAITDTQYF.